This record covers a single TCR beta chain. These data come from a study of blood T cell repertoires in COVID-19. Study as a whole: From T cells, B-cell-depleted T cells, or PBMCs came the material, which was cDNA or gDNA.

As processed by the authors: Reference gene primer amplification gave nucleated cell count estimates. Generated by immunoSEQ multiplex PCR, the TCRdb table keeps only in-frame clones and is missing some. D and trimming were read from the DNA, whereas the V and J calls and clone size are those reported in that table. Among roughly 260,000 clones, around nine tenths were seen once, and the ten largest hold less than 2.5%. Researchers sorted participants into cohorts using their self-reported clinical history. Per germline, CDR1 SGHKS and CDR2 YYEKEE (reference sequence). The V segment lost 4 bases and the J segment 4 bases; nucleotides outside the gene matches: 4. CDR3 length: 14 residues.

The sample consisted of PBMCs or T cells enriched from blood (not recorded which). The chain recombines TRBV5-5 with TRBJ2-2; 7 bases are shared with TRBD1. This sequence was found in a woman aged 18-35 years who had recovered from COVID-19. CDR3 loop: CASSRDSPTGELFF. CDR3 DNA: TGTGCCAGCAGCCGGGACAGCCCCACCGGGGAGCTGTTTTTT.